The clone carrying this T cell receptor (beta chain) showed up many times. TCRdb re-analysed the RACE reads in MiXCR, keeping a single row per CDR3 protein. The table shows some 400,000 distinct CDR3 sequences, with approximately 5% occurring only once. This entry belongs to a study of human T cells and chemical hapten exposure. Overall study context: The sensitizing agent was 2% DPC, placed on roughly 2 cm by roughly 2 cm of upper inner arm skin. Diphenylcyclopropenone doses were given weekly to the scalps of patients across the approximately 24-week study. Patch testing was performed with 0.01% DPC on the upper back, with reading at 6 days.

The V gene lost 7 bases and the J gene lost 9 bases, with 28 bases spanning the gap. The germline gives CDR1 LGHDT, CDR2 YNNKEL (reference sequence). CDR3 length equals 18 residues. Noted time point: pre-sensitization, week 0. Treatment indicated: therapeutic diphenylcyclopropenone sensitization with weekly scalp DPC. It was unfractionated whole blood from which total RNA was extracted. The clonotype was recovered from a woman in her 50s with alopecia areata. Some clones in this sample may be carry-over from other donors' samples. J is TRBJ2-6 and V is TRBV3-1, with a tentative D call TRBD2 (7 bases). Sequences were derived from whole blood, sampled in connection with sensitization to the hapten diphenylcyclopropenone (DPC). CDR3 residues: CASTRGEGPGTRDNVLTF. As DNA, the CDR3 is TGTGCCAGCACCCGAGGGGAGGGGCCCGGGACAAGAGACAACGTCCTGACTTTC.